This T cell receptor beta chain was found in a study of shared clonotypes between healthy human individuals. In the study overall: Donor composition was two women and a few men, aged 18 to 49.

None of the donors, who were healthy HIV-negative adults, had recently had acute infections or vaccinations. Replicate PCRs run on sorted subsets employed 200 ng DNA, 30,000 to 35,000 T cell genomes. This table comes from immunoSEQ multiplex PCR, and its TCRdb copy is limited to in-frame clones, with some not included. The sample holds about 1.5 million clones, roughly 95% seen once. The V segment lost 3 bases and the J segment 4 bases; nucleotides outside the gene matches: 8. Germline loops: CDR1 GTSNPN, CDR2 SVGIG (reference sequence). The CDR3 length is 14 residues. Study-level points and caveats: Of the naive CD4 clonotypes, about 5% were shared across several donors.

For this clone: Its antigen is not known.

The gene calls are TRBV30 and TRBJ2-7, with TRBD2 identical over 8 bases. Sequences were obtained from naive CD4+ T cells sorted from blood. As for subset: CD45RA+ positively selected. The TCR originated in a man aged 30-40 years in good health. The CDR3 DNA follows: TGTGCCTGGAGGGTAGCGGGATCGTTATACGAGCAGTACTTC. Residues: CAWRVAGSLYEQYF.